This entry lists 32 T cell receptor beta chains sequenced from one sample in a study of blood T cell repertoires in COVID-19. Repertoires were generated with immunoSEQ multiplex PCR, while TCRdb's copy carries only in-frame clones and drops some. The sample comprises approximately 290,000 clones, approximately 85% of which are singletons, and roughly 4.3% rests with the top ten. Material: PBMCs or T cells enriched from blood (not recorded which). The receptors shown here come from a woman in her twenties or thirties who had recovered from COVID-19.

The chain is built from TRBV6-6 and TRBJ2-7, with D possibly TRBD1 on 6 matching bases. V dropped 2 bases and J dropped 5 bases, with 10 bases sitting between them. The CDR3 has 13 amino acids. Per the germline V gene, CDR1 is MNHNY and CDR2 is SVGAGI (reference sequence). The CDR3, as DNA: TGTGCCAGCAGTTACCAGGGGCCCCACGAGCAGTACTTC. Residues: CASSYQGPHEQYF.

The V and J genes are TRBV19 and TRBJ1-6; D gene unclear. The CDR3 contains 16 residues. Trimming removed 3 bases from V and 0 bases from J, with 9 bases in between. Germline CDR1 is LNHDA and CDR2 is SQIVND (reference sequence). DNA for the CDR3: TGTGCCAGTAGTATTGGCGCGGTCTCCTATAATTCACCCCTCCACTTT. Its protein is CASSIGAVSYNSPLHF.

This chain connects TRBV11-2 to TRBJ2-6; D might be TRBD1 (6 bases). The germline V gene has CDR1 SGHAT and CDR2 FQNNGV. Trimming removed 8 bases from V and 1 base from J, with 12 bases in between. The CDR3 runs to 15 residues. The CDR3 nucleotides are TGTGCCAGCTTGGAAAGGGGGTCTGGGGCCAACGTCCTGACTTTC. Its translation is CASLERGSGANVLTF.

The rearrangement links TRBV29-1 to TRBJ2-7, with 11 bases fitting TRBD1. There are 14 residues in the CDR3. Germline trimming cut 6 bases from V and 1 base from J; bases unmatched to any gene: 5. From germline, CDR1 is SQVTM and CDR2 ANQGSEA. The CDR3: CSVKGQGGSYEQYF. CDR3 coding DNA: TGCAGCGTAAAGGGACAGGGGGGGTCCTACGAGCAGTACTTC.

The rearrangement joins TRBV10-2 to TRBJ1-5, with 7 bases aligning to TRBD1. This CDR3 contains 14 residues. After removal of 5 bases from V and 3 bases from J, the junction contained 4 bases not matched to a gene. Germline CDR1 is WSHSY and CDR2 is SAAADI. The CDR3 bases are TGCGCCAGCAGTCTAGGGGGCCTCAATCAGCCCCAGCATTTT. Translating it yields CASSLGGLNQPQHF.

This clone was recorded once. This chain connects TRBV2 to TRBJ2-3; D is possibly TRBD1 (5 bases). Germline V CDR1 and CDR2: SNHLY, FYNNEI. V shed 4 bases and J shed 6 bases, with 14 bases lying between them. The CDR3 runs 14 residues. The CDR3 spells CASSVRQGADTQYF. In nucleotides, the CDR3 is TGTGCCAGCAGTGTAAGGCAGGGTGCGGATACGCAGTATTTT. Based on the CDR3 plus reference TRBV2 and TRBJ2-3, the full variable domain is EPEVTQTPSHQVTQMGQEVILRCVPISNHLYFYWYRQILGQKVEFLVSFYNNEISEKSEIFDDQFSVERPDGSNFTLKIRSTKLEDSAMYFCASSVRQGADTQYFGPGTRLTVL.

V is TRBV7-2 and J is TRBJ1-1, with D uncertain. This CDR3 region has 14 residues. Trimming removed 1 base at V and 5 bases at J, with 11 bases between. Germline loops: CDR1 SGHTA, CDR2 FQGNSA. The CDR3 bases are TGTGCCAGCAGCTTAGGGACCTCGGGGACTGAAGCTTTCTTT. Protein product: CASSLGTSGTEAFF.

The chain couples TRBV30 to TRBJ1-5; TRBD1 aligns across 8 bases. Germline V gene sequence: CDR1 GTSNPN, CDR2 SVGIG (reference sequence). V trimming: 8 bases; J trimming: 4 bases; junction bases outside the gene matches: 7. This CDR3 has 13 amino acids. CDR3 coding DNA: TGTGCCGCGGACAGGGAAGGGAATCAGCCCCAGCATTTT. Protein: CAADREGNQPQHF.

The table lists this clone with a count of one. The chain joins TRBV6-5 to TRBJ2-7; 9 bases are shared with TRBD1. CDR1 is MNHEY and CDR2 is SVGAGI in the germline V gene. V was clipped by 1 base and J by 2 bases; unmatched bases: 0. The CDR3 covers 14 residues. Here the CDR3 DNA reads TGTGCCAGCAGTTACTGGGACAGGGCCTACGAGCAGTACTTC. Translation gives CASSYWDRAYEQYF.

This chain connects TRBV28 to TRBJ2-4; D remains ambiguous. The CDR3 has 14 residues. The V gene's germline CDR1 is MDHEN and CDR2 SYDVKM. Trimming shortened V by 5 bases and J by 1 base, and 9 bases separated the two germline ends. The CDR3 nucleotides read TGTGCCAGCAGTCACATGTCGGCCAAAAACATTCAGTACTTC. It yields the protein CASSHMSAKNIQYF.

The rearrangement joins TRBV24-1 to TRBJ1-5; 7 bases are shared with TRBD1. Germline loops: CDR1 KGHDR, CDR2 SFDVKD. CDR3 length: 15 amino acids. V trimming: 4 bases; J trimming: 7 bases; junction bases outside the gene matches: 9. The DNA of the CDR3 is TGTGCCACCAGTGACCAGGGGGACAGTCGGCAGCCCCAGCATTTT. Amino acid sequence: CATSDQGDSRQPQHF.

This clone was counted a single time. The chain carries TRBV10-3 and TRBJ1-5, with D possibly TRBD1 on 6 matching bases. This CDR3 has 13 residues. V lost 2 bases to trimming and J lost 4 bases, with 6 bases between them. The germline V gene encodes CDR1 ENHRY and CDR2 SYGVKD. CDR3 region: CAISETGNQPQHF. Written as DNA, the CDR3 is TGTGCCATCAGTGAGACAGGGAATCAGCCCCAGCATTTT.

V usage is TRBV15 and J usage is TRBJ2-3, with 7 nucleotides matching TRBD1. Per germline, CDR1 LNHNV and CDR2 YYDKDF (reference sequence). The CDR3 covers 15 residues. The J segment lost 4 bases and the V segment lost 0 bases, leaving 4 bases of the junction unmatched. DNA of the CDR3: TGTGCCACCAGCAGAGATTCCGGGACAGCAGATACGCAGTATTTT. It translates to CATSRDSGTADTQYF.

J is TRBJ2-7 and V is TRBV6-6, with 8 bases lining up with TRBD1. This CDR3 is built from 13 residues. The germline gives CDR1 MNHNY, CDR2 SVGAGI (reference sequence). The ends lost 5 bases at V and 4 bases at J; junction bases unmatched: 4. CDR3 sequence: CASSKDREYEQYF. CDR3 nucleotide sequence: TGTGCCAGCAGTAAGGACAGGGAGTACGAGCAGTACTTC.

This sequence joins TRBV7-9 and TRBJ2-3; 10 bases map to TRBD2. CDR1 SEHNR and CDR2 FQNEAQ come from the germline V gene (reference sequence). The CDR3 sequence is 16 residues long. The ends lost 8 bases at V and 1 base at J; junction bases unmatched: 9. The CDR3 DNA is TGTGCCAGCGGTAGCTGGCTAGCGGGGGGCACAGATACGCAGTATTTT. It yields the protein CASGSWLAGGTDTQYF.

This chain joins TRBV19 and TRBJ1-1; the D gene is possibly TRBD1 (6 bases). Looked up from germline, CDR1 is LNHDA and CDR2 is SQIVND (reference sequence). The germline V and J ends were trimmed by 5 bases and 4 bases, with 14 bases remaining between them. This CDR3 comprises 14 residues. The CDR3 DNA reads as TGTGCCAGTAGTCCTCAGGGGAGGGTCACTGAAGCTTTCTTT. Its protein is CASSPQGRVTEAFF. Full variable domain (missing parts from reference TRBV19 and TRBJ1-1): DGGITQSPKYLFRKEGQNVTLSCEQNLNHDAMYWYRQDPGQGLRLIYYSQIVNDFQKGDIAEGYSVSREKKESFPLTVTSAQKNPTAFYLCASSPQGRVTEAFFGQGTRLTVV.

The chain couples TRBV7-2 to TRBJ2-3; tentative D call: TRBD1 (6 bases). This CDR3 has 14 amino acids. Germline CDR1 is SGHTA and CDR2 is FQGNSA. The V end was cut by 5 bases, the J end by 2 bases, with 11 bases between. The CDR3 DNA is TGTGCCAGCAGCCCCTACAGGGTCACAGATACGCAGTATTTT. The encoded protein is CASSPYRVTDTQYF.

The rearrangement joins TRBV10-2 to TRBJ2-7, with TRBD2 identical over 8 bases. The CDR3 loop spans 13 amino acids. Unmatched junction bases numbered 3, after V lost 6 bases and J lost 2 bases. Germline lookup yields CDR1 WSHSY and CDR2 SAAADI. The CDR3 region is CASRAGDAYEQYF. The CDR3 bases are TGCGCCAGCAGAGCGGGAGATGCCTACGAGCAGTACTTC.

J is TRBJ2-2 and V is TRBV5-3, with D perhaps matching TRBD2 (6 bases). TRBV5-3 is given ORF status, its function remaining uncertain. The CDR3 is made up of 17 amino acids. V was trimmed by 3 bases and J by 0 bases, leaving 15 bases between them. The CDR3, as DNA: TGTGCCAGAAGCTCGGAAACTAGGACTACGAACACCGGGGAGCTGTTTTTT. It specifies CARSSETRTTNTGELFF.

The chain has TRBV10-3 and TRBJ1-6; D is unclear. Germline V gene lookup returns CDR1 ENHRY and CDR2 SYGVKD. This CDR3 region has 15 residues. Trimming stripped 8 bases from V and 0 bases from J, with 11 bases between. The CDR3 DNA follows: TGTGCCATCGGGGAGGACCGCTCCTATAATTCACCCCTCCACTTT. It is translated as CAIGEDRSYNSPLHF.

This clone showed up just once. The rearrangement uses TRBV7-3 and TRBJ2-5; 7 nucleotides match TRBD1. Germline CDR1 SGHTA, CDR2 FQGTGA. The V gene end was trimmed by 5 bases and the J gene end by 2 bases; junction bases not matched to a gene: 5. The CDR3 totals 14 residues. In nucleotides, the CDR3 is TGTGCCAGCAGCGCCGACAGGGATCAAGAGACCCAGTACTTC. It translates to CASSADRDQETQYF.

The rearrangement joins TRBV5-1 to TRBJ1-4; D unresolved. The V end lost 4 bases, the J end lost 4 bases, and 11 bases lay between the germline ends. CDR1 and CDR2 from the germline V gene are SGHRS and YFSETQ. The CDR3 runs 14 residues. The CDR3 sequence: CASSPVGGNEKLFF. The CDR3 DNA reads TGCGCCAGCAGCCCGGTAGGCGGTAATGAAAAACTGTTTTTT.

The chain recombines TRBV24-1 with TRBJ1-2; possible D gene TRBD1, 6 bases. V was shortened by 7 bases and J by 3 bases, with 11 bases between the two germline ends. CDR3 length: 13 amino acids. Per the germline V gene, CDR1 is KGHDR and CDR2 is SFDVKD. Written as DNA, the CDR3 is TGTGCCACCAGGGACAGTAGTTACTATGGCTACACCTTC. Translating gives CATRDSSYYGYTF.

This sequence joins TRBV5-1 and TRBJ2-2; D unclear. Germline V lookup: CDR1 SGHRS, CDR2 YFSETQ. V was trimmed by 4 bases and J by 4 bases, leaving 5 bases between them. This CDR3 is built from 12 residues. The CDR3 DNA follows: TGCGCCAGCAGCCCATCCACCGGGGAGCTGTTTTTT. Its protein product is CASSPSTGELFF.

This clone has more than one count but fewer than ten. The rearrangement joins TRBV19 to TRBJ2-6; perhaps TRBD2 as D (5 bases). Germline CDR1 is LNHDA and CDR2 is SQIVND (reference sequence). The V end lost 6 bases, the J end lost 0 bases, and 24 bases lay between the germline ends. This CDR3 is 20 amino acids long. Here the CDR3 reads CASRPLGRGREYSGANVLTF. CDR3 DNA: TGTGCCAGTAGGCCCTTGGGGAGAGGTCGAGAATACTCTGGGGCCAACGTCCTGACTTTC. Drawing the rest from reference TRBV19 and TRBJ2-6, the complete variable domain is DGGITQSPKYLFRKEGQNVTLSCEQNLNHDAMYWYRQDPGQGLRLIYYSQIVNDFQKGDIAEGYSVSREKKESFPLTVTSAQKNPTAFYLCASRPLGRGREYSGANVLTFGAGSRLTVL.

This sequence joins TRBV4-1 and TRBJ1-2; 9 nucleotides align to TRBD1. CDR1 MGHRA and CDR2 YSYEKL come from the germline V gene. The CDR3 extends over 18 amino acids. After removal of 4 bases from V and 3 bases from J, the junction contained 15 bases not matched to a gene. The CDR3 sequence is CASSPYTGQGIKDYGYTF. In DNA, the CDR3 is TGCGCCAGCAGCCCCTATACCGGACAGGGGATTAAGGACTATGGCTACACCTTC.

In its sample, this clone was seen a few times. The CDR3 region is CAIPGQGDGYTF. The CDR3 region has the DNA TGTGCCATACCGGGACAGGGGGATGGCTACACCTTC. The V gene is TRBV10-3, the J gene TRBJ1-2, with 11 positions matching TRBD1. V shed 9 bases, J shed 6 bases, and the junction held 3 bases outside the gene matches. Germline values: CDR1 ENHRY, CDR2 SYGVKD. This CDR3 has 12 amino acids.

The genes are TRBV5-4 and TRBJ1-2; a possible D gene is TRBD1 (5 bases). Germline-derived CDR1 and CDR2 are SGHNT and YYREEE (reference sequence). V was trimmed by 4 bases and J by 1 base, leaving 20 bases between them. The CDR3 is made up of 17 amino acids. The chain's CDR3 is CASSGGVIQVFNYGYTF. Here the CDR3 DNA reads TGTGCCAGCAGCGGCGGTGTCATACAGGTCTTTAACTATGGCTACACCTTC.

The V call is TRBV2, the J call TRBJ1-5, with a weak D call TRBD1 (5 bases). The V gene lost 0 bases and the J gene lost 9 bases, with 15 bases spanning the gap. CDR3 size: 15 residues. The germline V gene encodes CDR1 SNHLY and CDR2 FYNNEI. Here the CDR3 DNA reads TGTGCCAGCAGTGAAGCGGGCCAGGGAATCTCGCCCCAGCATTTT. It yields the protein CASSEAGQGISPQHF.

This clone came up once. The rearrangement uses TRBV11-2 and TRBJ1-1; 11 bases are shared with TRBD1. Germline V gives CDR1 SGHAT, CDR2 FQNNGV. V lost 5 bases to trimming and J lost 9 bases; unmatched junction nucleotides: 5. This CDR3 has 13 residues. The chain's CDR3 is CASSALDRGQAFF. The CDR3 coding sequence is TGTGCCAGCAGCGCCCTGGACAGGGGGCAAGCTTTCTTT.

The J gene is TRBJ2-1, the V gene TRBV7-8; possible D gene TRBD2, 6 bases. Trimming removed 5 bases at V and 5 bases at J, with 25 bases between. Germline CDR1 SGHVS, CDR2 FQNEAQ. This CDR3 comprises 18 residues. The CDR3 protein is CASSVSGRRGGLHNEQFF. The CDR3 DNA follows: TGTGCCAGCAGCGTGTCCGGGCGGCGGGGCGGTCTCCACAATGAGCAGTTCTTC.

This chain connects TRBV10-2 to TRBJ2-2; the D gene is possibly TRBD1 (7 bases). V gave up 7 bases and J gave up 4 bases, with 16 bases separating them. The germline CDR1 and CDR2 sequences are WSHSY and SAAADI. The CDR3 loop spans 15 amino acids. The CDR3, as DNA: TGCGCCAGCAACTCCGACAGGGAGGCCACCGGGGAGCTGTTTTTT. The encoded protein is CASNSDREATGELFF.